Below, one T cell receptor beta chain is given with its context. This clone was observed a handful of times. Its antigen remains undetermined. No clone much larger than this one lies a single base away; base qualities are absent. Libraries were prepared through the immunoSEQ multiplex PCR assay. The clones in this table, taken by TCRdb from immuneACCESS, are in-frame only. Not every clone is retained; where verified, under half of the shortfall comes from an unresolved V gene, and the cause of the rest is unknown. The sample data list more than 8,500 clones, and 91% of these were observed just once. In total, the top ten clones hold roughly an eighth of the sample. This specimen belongs to a study of chemoradiotherapy in HPV16-positive cancers (dated by TCRdb to between 2021 and 2024). General notes on the study: Functional T-cell assays on cells from a couple of HPV16-positive patients defined candidate HPV-specific T-cell clones and common TCR motifs. The study set out to ask whether T-cell immunity against the HPV oncoproteins E6 and E7 changes over the course of chemoradiotherapy and whether that immunity affects survival. TCR repertoires from more than 70 patients with HPV-related cancers were then used to track the candidate HPV-specific TCRs and motifs. Summary of the overall study and its limitations: Among HPV16-positive patients, expansion of HPV-responsive T cells during chemoradiotherapy was associated with better recurrence-free survival. Expansion of candidate HPV-specific clones and E7-related TCR motifs was observed in the tumor microenvironment during treatment, whereas no such expansion was observed for non-HPV-specific T cells. The survival association was reported for HPV16-positive patients, and the functional definition of HPV-specific T cells was derived from only a couple of HPV16-positive patients.

Measured from the cysteine to the phenylalanine, the CDR3 is 14 residues long. CDR3 DNA is the only sequence kept; it has 42 bases, read in frame from the first base. Germline trimming amounts to 6 bases on V and 9 bases on J, with 7 as the count of junction bases outside the gene matches. From the germline V gene, CDR1 is SGHDN and CDR2 is FVKESK. Because repertoires were sampled repeatedly during chemoradiotherapy, clonal expansion in the tumor microenvironment could be followed. The specimen comprised blood, sampled from a patient who underwent chemoradiotherapy. The chain employs TRBV14 and TRBJ1-6, with TRBD1 identical over 8 junction bases. The clonotype comes from a human donor with HPV-associated anogenital cancer. Read as DNA, the sequence is TGTGCCAGCAGGTTCGGGACAGGAGGTTCACCCCTCCACTTT. Its amino acids are CASRFGTGGSPLHF.